This T cell receptor beta chain was recorded in a study of blood T cell repertoires in COVID-19. Across the study: T cells, B-cell-depleted T cells, or PBMCs provided the cDNA or gDNA that served as material.

Methods used by the authors: Amplification of reference gene primers provided the estimated nucleated cell counts. Method: immunoSEQ multiplex PCR; TCRdb's copy keeps in-frame clones and lacks some. The DNA was the basis for D and trimming; V, J and clone size are from that table. The sample has 350,000 to 400,000 clones; around 87% are singletons. J gave up 3 bases and V 5 bases, and 14 bases lay outside the gene matches. The CDR3 is 17 amino acids. The germline V gene has CDR1 SGHTA and CDR2 FQGTGA. The participants were between about 18 and 90 years old and came from 20 to 30 US areas. Sample: PBMCs or T cells enriched from blood (not recorded which). The gene calls are TRBV7-3 and TRBJ2-7; 9 positions agree with TRBD1. The clonotype originates from a man aged 40-49 years in a cohort exposed to, infected with or recovered from COVID-19 (not recorded which). The CDR3 coding sequence is TGTGCCAGCAGCATTCCAACCGGGACAGGGAAGATCTACGAGCAGTACTTC. Its translation: CASSIPTGTGKIYEQYF.